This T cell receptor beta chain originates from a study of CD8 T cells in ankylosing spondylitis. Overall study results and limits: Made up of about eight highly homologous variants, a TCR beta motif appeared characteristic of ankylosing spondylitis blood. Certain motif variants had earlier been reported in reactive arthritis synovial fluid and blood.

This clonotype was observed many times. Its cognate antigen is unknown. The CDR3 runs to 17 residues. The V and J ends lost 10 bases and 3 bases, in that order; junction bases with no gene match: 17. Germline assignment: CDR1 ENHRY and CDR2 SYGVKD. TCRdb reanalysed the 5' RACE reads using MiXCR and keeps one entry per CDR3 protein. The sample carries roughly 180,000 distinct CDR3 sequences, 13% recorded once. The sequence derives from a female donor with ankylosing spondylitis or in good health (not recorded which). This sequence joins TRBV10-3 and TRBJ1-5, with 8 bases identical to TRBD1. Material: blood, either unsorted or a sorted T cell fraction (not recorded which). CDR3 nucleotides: TGTGCCAACCTACTCCGACCCGGGACAGGTAACAATCAGCCCCAGCATTTT. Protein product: CANLLRPGTGNNQPQHF.